This TCR beta chain stems from a study of cytomegalovirus exposure and HLA in healthy donors. Some clones are missing from TCRdb's copy, which holds only in-frame ones; the method was immunoSEQ multiplex PCR. The sample has around 250,000 clones; around 91% are singletons. The ends lost 3 bases at V and 5 bases at J; junction bases unmatched: 12. Germline V gene data show CDR1 as MNHEY and CDR2 as SVGAGI. This CDR3 is 16 amino acids long. This TCR came from a woman between 18 and 29 years old in good health and CMV-seronegative. This rearrangement joins TRBV6-5 to TRBJ1-1; 7 bases line up with TRBD1. Source material: PBMCs. CDR3 residues: CASSYQYEGANTEAFF. CDR3 DNA sequence: TGTGCCAGCAGTTATCAGTATGAGGGGGCTAATACTGAAGCTTTCTTT.